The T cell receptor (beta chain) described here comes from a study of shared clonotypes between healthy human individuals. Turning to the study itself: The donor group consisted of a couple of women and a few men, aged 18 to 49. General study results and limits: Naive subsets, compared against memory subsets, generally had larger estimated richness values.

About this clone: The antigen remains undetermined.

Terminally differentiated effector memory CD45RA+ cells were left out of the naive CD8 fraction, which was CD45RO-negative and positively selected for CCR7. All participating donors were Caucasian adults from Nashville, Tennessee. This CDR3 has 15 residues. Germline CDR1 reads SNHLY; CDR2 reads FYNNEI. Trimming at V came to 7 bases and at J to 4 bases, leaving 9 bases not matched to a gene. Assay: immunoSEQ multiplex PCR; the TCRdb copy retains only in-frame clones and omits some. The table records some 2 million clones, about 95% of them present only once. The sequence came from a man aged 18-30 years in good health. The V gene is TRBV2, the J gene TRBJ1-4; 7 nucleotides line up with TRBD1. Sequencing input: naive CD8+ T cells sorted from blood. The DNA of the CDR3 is TGTGCCAGCAACTCCATGACAGGGATTAATGAAAAACTGTTTTTT. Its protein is CASNSMTGINEKLFF.